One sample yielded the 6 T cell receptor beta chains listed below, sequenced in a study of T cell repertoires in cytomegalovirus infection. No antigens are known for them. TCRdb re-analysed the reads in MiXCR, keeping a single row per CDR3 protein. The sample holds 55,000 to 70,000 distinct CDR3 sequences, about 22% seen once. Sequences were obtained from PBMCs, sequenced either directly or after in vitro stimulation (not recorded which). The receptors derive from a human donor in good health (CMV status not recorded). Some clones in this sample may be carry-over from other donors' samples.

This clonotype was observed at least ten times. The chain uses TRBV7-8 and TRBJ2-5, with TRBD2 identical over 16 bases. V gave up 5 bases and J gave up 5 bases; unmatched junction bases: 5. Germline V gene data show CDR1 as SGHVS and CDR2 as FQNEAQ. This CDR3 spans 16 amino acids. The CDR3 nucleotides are TGTGCCAGCAGCGGGGGACTAGCGGGAGGGCGGGAGACCCAGTACTTC. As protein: CASSGGLAGGRETQYF.

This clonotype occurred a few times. CDR3 in DNA: TGCGCCAGCAGCTACGGGACAGCCCAAGAGACCCAGTACTTC. It translates to CASSYGTAQETQYF. The gene calls are TRBV5-1 and TRBJ2-5; TRBD1 agrees at 7 bases. Trimming cost V 3 bases and J 1 base; bases outside gene matches: 3. Looked up from germline, CDR1 is SGHRS and CDR2 is YFSETQ. The CDR3 contains 14 residues.

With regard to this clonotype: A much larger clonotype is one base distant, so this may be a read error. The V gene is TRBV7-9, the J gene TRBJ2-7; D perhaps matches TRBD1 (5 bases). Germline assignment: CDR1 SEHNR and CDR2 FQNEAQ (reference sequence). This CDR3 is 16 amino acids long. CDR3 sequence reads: CANSLFTGGYEVEQYF. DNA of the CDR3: TGTGCCAACAGCTTATTTACAGGTGGATACGAAGTTGAGCAGTACTTC.

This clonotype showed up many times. CDR3 protein: CASSLRQGGNQPQHF. The CDR3 bases are TGTGCCAGCAGTTTAAGGCAGGGGGGCAATCAGCCCCAGCATTTT. The rearrangement links TRBV28 to TRBJ1-5, with TRBD1 matching over 7 bases. This CDR3 spans 15 amino acids. Germline CDR1 reads MDHEN; CDR2 reads SYDVKM. J gave up 2 bases and V 2 bases, and 3 bases lay outside the gene matches.

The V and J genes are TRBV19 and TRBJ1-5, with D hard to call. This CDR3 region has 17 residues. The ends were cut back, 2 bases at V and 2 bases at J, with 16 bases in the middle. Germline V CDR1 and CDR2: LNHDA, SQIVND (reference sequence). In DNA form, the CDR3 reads TGTGCCAGTAGTATACGGGGAGAGGTTTTGGGCAATCAGCCCCAGCATTTT. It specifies CASSIRGEVLGNQPQHF.

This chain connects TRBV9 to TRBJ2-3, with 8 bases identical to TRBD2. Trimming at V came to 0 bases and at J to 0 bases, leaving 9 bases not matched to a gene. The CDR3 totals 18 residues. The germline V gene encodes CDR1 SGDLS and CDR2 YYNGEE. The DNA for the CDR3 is TGTGCCAGCAGCGTAGGAGGCGCGGGAGGTTCCAGCACAGATACGCAGTATTTT. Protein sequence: CASSVGGAGGSSTDTQYF.